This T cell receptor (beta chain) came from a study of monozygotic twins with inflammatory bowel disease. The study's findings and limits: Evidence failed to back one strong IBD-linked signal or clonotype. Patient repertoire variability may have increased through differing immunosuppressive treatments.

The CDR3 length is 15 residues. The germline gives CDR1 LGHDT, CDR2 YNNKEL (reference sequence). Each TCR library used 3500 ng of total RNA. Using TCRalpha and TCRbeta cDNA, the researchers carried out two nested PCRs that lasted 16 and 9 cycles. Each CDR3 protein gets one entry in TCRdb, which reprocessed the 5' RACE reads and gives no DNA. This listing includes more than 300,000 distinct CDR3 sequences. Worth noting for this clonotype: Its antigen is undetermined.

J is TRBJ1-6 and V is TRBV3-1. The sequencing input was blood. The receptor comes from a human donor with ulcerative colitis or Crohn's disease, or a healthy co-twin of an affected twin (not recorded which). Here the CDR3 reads CASSPTPPANSPLHF.